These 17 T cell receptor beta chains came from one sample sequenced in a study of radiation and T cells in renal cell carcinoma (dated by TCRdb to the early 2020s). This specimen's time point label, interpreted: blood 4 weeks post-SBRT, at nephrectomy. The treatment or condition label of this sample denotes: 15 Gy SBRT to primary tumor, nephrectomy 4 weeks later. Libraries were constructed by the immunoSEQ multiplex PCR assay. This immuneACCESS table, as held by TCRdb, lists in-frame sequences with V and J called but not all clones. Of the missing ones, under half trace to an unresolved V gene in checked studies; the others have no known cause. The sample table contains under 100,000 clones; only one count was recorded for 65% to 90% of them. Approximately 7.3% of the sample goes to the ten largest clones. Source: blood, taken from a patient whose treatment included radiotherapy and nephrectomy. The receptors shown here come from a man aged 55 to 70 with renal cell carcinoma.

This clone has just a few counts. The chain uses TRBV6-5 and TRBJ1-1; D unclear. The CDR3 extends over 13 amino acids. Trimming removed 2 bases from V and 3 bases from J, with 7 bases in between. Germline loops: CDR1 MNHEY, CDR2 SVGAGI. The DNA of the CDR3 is TGTGCCAGCAGTTACCGCCGGGACACTGAAGCTTTCTTT. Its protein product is CASSYRRDTEAFF.

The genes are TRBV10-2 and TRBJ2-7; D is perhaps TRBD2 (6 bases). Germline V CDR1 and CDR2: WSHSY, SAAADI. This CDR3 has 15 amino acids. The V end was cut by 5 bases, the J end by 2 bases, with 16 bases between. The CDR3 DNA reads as TGCGCCAGCAGTCGGTTCCCGGGGGAAGCCTACGAGCAGTACTTC. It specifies CASSRFPGEAYEQYF.

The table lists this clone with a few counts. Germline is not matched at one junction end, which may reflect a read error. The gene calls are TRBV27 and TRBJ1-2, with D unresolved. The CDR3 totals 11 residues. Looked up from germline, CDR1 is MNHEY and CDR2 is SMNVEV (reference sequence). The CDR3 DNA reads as TGTGCCAGCATTAAAGGAGCCAGCGTACTCTTC. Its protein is CASIKGASVLF.

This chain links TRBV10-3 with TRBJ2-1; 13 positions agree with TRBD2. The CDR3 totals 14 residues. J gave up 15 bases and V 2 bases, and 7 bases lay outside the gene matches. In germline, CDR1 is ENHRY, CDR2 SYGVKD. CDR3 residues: CAISEGTSGTQGFF. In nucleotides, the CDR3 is TGTGCCATCAGTGAGGGGACTAGCGGGACTCAGGGGTTCTTC.

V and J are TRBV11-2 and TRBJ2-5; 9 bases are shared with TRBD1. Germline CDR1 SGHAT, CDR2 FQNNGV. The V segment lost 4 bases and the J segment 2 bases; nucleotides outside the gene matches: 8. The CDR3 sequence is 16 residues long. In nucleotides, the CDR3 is TGTGCCAGCAGCTATGGGACAGGGATGGGACAAGAGACCCAGTACTTC. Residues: CASSYGTGMGQETQYF.

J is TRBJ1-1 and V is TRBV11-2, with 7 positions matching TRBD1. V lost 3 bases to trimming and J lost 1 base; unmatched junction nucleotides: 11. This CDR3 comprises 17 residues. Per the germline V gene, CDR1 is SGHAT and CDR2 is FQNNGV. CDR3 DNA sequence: TGTGCCAGCAGCTTTAGGACCGGGACAGAACCGAACACTGAAGCTTTCTTT. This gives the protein CASSFRTGTEPNTEAFF.

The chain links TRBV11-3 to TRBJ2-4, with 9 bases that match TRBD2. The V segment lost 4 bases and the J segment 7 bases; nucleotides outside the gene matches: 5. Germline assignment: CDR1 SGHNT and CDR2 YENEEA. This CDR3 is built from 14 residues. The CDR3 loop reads CASSSGGLANIQYF. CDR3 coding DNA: TGTGCCAGCAGCTCCGGCGGACTAGCGAACATTCAGTACTTC.

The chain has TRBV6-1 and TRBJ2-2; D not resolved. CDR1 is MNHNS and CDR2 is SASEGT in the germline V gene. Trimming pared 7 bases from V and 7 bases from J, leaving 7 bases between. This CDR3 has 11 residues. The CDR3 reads CASNNRGELFF. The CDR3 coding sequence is TGTGCCAGCAACAACCGCGGGGAGCTGTTTTTT.

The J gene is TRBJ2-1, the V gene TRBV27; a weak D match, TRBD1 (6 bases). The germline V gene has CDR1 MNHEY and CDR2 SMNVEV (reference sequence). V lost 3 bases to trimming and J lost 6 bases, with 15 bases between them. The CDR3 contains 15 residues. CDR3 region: CASSFGKKGGNEQFF. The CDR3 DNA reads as TGTGCCAGCAGTTTTGGCAAAAAAGGGGGCAATGAGCAGTTCTTC.

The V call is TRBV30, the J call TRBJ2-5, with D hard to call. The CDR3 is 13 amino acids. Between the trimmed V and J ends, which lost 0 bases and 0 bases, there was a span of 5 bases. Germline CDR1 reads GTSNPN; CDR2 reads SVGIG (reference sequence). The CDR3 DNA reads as TGTGCCTGGAGTGTAGGTCACCAAGAGACCCAGTACTTC. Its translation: CAWSVGHQETQYF.

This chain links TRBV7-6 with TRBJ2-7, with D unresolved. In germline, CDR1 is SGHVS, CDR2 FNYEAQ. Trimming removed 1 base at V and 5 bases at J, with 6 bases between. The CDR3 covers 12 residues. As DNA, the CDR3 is TGTGCCAGCAGCTTAGTCAGAGACGAGCAGTACTTC. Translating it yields CASSLVRDEQYF.

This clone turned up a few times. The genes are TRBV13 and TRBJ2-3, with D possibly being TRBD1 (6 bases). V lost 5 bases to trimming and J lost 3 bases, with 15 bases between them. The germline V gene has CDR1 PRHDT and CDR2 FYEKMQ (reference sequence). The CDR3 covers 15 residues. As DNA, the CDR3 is TGTGCCAGCAGCCCCCCTGAAGGACAGACAGATACGCAGTATTTT. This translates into CASSPPEGQTDTQYF.

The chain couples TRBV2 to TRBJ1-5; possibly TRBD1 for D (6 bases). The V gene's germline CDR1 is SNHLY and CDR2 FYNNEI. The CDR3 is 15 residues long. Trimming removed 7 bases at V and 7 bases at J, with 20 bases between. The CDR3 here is CASTRSTGIGQPQHF. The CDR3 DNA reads TGTGCCAGCACGCGTTCTACAGGGATAGGGCAGCCCCAGCATTTT.

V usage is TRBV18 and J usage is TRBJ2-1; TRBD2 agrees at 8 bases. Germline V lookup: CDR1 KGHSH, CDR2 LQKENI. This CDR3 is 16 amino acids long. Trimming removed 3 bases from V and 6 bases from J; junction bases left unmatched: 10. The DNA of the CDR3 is TGTGCCAGCTCACCGCTCTTGGGACTAGAGGGCAATGAGCAGTTCTTC. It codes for CASSPLLGLEGNEQFF. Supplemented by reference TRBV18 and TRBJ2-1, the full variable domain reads NAGVMQNPRHLVRRRGQEARLRCSPMKGHSHVYWYRQLPEEGLKFMVYLQKENIIDESGMPKERFSAEFPKEGPSILRIQQVVRGDSAAYFCASSPLLGLEGNEQFFGPGTRLTVL.

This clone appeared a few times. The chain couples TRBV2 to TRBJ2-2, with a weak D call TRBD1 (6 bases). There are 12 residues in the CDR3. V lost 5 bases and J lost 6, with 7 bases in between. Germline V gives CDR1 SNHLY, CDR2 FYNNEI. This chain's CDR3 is CASSNRAGELFF. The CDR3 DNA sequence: TGTGCCAGCAGTAACAGGGCCGGGGAGCTGTTTTTT.

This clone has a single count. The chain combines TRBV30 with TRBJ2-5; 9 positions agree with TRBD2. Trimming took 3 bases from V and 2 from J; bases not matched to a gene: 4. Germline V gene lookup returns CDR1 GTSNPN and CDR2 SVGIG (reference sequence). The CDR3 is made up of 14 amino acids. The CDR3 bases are TGTGCCTGGAGGCGGGCGGGGGGGCAAGAGACCCAGTACTTC. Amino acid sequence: CAWRRAGGQETQYF.

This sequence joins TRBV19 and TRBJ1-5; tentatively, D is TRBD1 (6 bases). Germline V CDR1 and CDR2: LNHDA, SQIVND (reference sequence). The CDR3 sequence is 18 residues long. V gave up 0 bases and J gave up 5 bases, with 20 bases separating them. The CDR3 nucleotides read TGTGCCAGTAGTATAGATCTTGGGGGGGCCCGACCGTATCAGCCCCAGCATTTT. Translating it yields CASSIDLGGARPYQPQHF.